Sequencing of this T cell receptor (beta chain) was carried out in a study of blood T cells in healthy people across ages. Then a second PCR, running roughly 7 to 11 cycles, was carried out with a sample-barcoded 5' primer and a J-beta primer mix. TCRdb redid the calling of the 5' RACE reads with MiXCR, one entry per CDR3 protein. This table holds more than 1,000,000 distinct CDR3 sequences, around 27% found once. CDR3 length equals 15 residues. The trim removed 4 bases at V and 2 bases at J, leaving 5 bases unmatched. Germline lookup yields CDR1 MRHNA and CDR2 SNTAGT. This clonotype was detected a few times. These data were likewise used in another study, on T cells of mothers and their children.

This chain joins TRBV6-4 and TRBJ2-1; 7 bases line up with TRBD1. The source of this sequence is a girl aged 2-15 years in good health. Sequences were obtained from blood. As DNA, the CDR3 is TGTGCCAGCAGTGTACGACAGGGTCCCTACAATGAGCAGTTCTTC. Translation: CASSVRQGPYNEQFF.